The present T cell receptor (beta chain) was sequenced within a study of metastatic and nonmetastatic thyroid tumors (dated by TCRdb to between 2020 and 2021). Describing the broader study: The researchers compared repertoires between peripheral blood samples and tumor or nodule tissue samples from patients with malignant or benign thyroid disease. What the research found in general, with its limitations: In both blood and tumor samples, malignant tumors were reported to have significantly higher TCR beta diversity than benign nodules.

Libraries were prepared through PCR. The instrument given in TCRdb is Illumina HiSeq 4000. High-throughput sequencing was used to profile the CDR3 region of the TCR beta-chain in every patient. As for the original processing: Drawing on CDR3 differences between clinicopathological groups, the researchers built a classifier meant to tell apart patients with distant-metastatic papillary thyroid cancer. To measure repertoire diversity the researchers used the Shannon index, while the Morisita-Horn index served to gauge how similar the tumor and blood repertoires were. The raw public data were reprocessed by TCRdb itself: fastp quality trimming at Q25, MiXCR clonotype calling, in-frame beta chains only. The V and J calls come from TCRdb's annotation, not from the publication. For this sample there are some 20,000 clones; over 9% appear just once. Approximately 6.2% of the sample is taken by the ten largest.

This clone was recorded many times. Its antigen specificity is not known. No much larger clone is present one base from it, and per-base qualities are unavailable. No patient had received any treatment before thyroid surgery. Patient clinical samples collected from about 2012 to 2018 were retrospectively analysed using T-cell receptor beta sequencing. This TCR was recovered from a male donor with papillary thyroid cancer or a benign thyroid nodule (not recorded which). Some clones in this sample may be carry-over from other donors' samples. Specimen: blood.

The CDR3 region has the sequence CASSEGDREETQYF. The nucleotides are TGTGCCAGCAGTGAGGGCGACAGGGAAGAGACCCAGTACTTC. Rearrangement joined TRBV2 to TRBJ2-5; 7 bases in between match TRBD1. Clipping removes 3 bases from V and 3 bases from J, with 4 as the unmatched junction base count. Including cysteine and phenylalanine, the CDR3 has 14 amino acids. The read is trimmed to its CDR3 DNA, 42 bases read in frame from base 1. Reading the germline V gene gives CDR1 SNHLY and CDR2 FYNNEI.